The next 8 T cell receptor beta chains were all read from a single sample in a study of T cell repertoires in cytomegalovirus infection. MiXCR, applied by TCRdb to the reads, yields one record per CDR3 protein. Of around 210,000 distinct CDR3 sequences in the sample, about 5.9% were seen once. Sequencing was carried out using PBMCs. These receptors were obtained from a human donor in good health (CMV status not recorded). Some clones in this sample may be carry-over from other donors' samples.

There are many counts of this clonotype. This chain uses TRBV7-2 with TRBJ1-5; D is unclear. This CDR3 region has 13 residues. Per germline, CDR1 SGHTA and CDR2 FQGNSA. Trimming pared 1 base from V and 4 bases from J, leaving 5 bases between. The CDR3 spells CASSLDRNQPQHF. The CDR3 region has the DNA TGTGCCAGCAGCTTAGACAGAAATCAGCCCCAGCATTTT.

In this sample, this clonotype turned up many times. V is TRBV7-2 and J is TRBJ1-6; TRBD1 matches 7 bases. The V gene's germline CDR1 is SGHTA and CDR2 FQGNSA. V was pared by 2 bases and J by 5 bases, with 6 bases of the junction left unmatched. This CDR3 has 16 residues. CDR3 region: CASSLFDRANNSPLHF. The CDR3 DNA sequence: TGTGCCAGCAGCTTATTCGACAGGGCCAATAATTCACCCCTCCACTTT.

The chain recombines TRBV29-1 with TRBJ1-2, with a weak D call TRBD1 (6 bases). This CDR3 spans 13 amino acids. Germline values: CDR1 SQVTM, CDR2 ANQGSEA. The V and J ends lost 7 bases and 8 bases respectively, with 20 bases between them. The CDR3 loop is CSAGRTGIEGYTF. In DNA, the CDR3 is TGCAGCGCAGGTCGCACAGGGATTGAAGGCTACACCTTC.

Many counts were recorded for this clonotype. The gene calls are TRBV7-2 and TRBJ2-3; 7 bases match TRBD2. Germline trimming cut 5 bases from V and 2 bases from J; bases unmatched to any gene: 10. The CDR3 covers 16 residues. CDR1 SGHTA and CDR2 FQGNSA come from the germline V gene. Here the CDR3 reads CASSTSGGGLTDTQYF. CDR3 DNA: TGTGCCAGCAGCACCTCGGGAGGAGGGCTCACAGATACGCAGTATTTT. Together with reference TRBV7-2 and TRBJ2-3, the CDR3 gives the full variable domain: GAGVSQSPSNKVTEKGKDVELRCDPISGHTALYWYRQSLGQGLEFLIYFQGNSAPDKSGLPSDRFSAERTGGSVSTLTIQRTQQEDSAVYLCASSTSGGGLTDTQYFGPGTRLTVL.

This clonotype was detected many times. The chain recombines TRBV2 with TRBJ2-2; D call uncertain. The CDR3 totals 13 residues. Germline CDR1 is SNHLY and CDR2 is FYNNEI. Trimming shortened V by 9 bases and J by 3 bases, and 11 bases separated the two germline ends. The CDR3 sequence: CARVVQDTGELFF. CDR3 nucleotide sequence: TGTGCCAGGGTAGTTCAGGACACCGGGGAGCTGTTTTTT.

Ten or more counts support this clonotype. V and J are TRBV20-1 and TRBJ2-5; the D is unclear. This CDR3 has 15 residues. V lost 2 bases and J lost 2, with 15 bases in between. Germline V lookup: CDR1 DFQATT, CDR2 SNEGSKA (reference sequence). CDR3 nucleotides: TGCAGTGCTAGATCCTCCTGGCAGGATCAAGAGACCCAGTACTTC. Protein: CSARSSWQDQETQYF.

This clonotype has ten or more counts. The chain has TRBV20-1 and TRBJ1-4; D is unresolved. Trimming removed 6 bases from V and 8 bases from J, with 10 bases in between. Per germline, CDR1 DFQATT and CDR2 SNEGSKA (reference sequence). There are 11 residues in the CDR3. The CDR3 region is CSAHSREKLFF. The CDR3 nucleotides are TGCAGTGCCCACAGTAGAGAAAAACTGTTTTTT.

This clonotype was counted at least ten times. CDR3 in amino acids: CASSLVSRDGEELFF. CDR3 bases: TGTGCCAGCAGCTTAGTAAGCAGGGACGGTGAGGAGCTGTTTTTT. The rearrangement links TRBV7-6 to TRBJ2-2; either TRBD1 or TRBD2 may fit D (5 bases each). V shed 1 base and J shed 10 bases, with 16 bases lying between them. The CDR3 is 15 amino acids. Germline V CDR1 and CDR2: SGHVS, FNYEAQ. Together with reference TRBV7-6 and TRBJ2-2, the CDR3 gives the full variable domain: GAGVSQSPRYKVTKRGQDVALRCDPISGHVSLYWYRQALGQGPEFLTYFNYEAQQDKSGLPNDRFSAERPEGSISTLTIQRTEQRDSAMYRCASSLVSRDGEELFFGEGSRLTVL.